The 12 T cell receptor beta chains in this list originate from one sample, sequenced in a study of post-analysis software for immune sequencing data. Unique-molecular-identifier-tagged TCR beta cDNA libraries were used. TCRdb reprocessed the PCR reads with MiXCR, giving one entry per CDR3 protein. The sample has roughly 800,000 distinct CDR3 sequences, about half seen once. Regarding the study as a whole: Comparison of patients with controls showed five TRBV segments more frequent in patients, TRBV5-6, TRBV5-1 and TRBV20-1 among them.

These TCRs are of unknown antigen specificity. The source material was blood. All receptors derive from a girl aged 5 to 17 with multiple sclerosis.

This clonotype was found a few times. The rearrangement uses TRBV12-3 or TRBV12-4 and TRBJ2-7; weak D call: TRBD1 (6 bases). The CDR3 is 15 residues long. The V end was cut by 2 bases, the J end by 3 bases, with 14 bases between. Here the CDR3 reads CASSLQGSIGYEQYF. CDR3 coding DNA: TGTGCCAGCAGTTTACAGGGGAGTATTGGCTACGAGCAGTACTTC.

V and J are TRBV6-5 and TRBJ2-3, with D hard to call. Per the germline V gene, CDR1 is MNHEY and CDR2 is SVGAGI. The CDR3 is 13 residues long. V lost 2 bases and J lost 6, with 9 bases in between. DNA for the CDR3: TGTGCCAGCAGTTACGCGACCTGGGATACGCAGTATTTT. Protein: CASSYATWDTQYF.

The gene calls are TRBV28 and TRBJ1-6, with D hard to call. The length of the CDR3 is 17 residues. V lost 6 bases and J lost 0, with 15 bases in between. Germline loops: CDR1 MDHEN, CDR2 SYDVKM. CDR3 residues: CASSPPIGSSYNSPLHF. For the CDR3, the DNA is TGTGCCAGCAGCCCCCCGATAGGGAGCTCCTATAATTCACCCCTCCACTTT.

The chain carries TRBV28 and TRBJ2-4; 15 positions match TRBD2. Germline V gene lookup returns CDR1 MDHEN and CDR2 SYDVKM. CDR3 size: 19 residues. V lost 4 bases, J lost 0 bases, and 7 bases stayed unmatched. The CDR3 sequence is CASSSGLAGGPGAKNIQYF. The CDR3 region has the DNA TGTGCCAGCAGTTCAGGACTAGCGGGAGGGCCGGGAGCCAAAAACATTCAGTACTTC. The variable domain in full, with the rest retrieved from reference TRBV28 and TRBJ2-4, is DVKVTQSSRYLVKRTGEKVFLECVQDMDHENMFWYRQDPGLGLRLIYFSYDVKMKEKGDIPEGYSVSREKKERFSLILESASTNQTSMYLCASSSGLAGGPGAKNIQYFGAGTRLSVL.

This clonotype was detected a few times. The CDR3 spells CASHILASNTEAFF. CDR3 DNA sequence: TGTGCCAGCCATATCTTGGCCAGCAACACTGAAGCTTTCTTT. The rearrangement joins TRBV12-3 or TRBV12-4 to TRBJ1-1; D is unclear. The CDR3 consists of 14 residues. Trimming pared 8 bases from V and 2 bases from J, leaving 15 bases between.

The chain uses TRBV28 and TRBJ1-5, with a possible D match to TRBD1 (5 bases). The end of the DNA is better explained by TRBJ2-3, so the J call may be wrong. The germline V gene has CDR1 MDHEN and CDR2 SYDVKM. CDR3 length: 12 residues. The CDR3 region is CASMTVNQPQYF. DNA for the CDR3: TGTGCCAGCATGACAGTCAATCAGCCCCAGTATTTT.

In this sample, this clonotype turned up a few times. This rearrangement joins TRBV15 to TRBJ2-4, with D possibly being TRBD1 (5 bases). CDR1 LNHNV and CDR2 YYDKDF come from the germline V gene (reference sequence). V lost 5 bases and J lost 6, with 17 bases in between. The CDR3 contains 15 residues. CDR3 sequence (DNA): TGTGCCACCAGCCTGGACCCGGAAAGGGGAAACATTCAGTACTTC. Protein product: CATSLDPERGNIQYF.

This clonotype has only a few counts. The chain has TRBV27 and TRBJ2-5; tentative D call: TRBD1 (6 bases). The tail of the sequence fits TRBJ2-7 better, so the J call may be wrong. Germline lookup yields CDR1 MNHEY and CDR2 SMNVEV (reference sequence). The CDR3 length is 14 residues. The CDR3 spells CASSPTGSPYEQYF. The DNA of the CDR3 is TGTGCCAGCAGCCCCACAGGGTCTCCTTACGAGCAGTACTTC.

The J gene is TRBJ2-4, the V gene TRBV28, with 8 bases lining up with TRBD2. CDR3 length: 14 amino acids. Germline-derived CDR1 and CDR2 are MDHEN and SYDVKM. The junction had 12 bases not matched to a gene; V was cut back by 5 bases and J by 12 bases. The DNA of the CDR3 is TGTGCCAGCAGTGTAGATCCCTTTAGCGGGAATCAGTACTTC. Translating gives CASSVDPFSGNQYF. Combining the CDR3 with reference TRBV28 and TRBJ2-4 gives the whole variable domain DVKVTQSSRYLVKRTGEKVFLECVQDMDHENMFWYRQDPGLGLRLIYFSYDVKMKEKGDIPEGYSVSREKKERFSLILESASTNQTSMYLCASSVDPFSGNQYFGAGTRLSVL.

This chain uses TRBV28 with TRBJ1-2; D not resolved. Germline V lookup: CDR1 MDHEN, CDR2 SYDVKM. The CDR3 runs to 13 residues. Deletions cut 7 bases from V and 4 bases from J, with 13 bases between. CDR3 in amino acids: CASTKPYRYGYTF. In DNA, the CDR3 is TGTGCCAGCACCAAGCCGTACCGCTATGGCTACACCTTC.

V gene TRBV20-1 combines with J gene TRBJ2-3; 10 nucleotides agree with TRBD1. The CDR3 loop spans 13 amino acids. CDR1 DFQATT and CDR2 SNEGSKA come from the germline V gene (reference sequence). V dropped 5 bases and J dropped 4; count of bases not matched to a gene: 3. As DNA, the CDR3 is TGCAGTGCTGGACAGGGGGGTTCAGATACGCAGTATTTT. Protein sequence: CSAGQGGSDTQYF.

This chain uses TRBV5-1 with TRBJ2-7, with 9 nucleotides matching TRBD1. The CDR3 extends over 16 amino acids. With V trimmed by 1 base and J by 3 bases, 8 bases remained unmatched. CDR1 is SGHRS and CDR2 is YFSETQ in the germline V gene. The CDR3 DNA is TGCGCCAGCAGCTTGCCCTTGGACAGGGGACGCTACGAGCAGTACTTC. Amino acids: CASSLPLDRGRYEQYF.